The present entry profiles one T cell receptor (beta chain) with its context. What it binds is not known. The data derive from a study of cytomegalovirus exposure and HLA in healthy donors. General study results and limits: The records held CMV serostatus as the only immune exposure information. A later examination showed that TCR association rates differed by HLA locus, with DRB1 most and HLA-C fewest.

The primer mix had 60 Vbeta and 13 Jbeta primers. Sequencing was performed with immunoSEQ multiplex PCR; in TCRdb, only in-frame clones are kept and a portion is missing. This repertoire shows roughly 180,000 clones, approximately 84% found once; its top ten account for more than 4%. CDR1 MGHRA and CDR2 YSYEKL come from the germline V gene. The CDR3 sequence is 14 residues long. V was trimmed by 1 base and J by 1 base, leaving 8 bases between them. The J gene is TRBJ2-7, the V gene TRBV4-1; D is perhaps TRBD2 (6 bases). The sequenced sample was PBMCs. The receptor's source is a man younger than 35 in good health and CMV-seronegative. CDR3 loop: CASSQGGVSYEQYF. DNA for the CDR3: TGCGCCAGCAGCCAAGGGGGGGTTTCCTACGAGCAGTACTTC.